One and the same sample provided the 25 T cell receptor beta chains below, sequenced in a study of blood T cell repertoires in COVID-19. Profiling relied on immunoSEQ multiplex PCR, and the TCRdb table lists in-frame clones only, not all of them. The table has fewer than 250,000 clones, about nine tenths seen once. Source material: PBMCs or T cells enriched from blood (not recorded which). All receptors derive from a woman in her twenties or thirties with acute COVID-19.

This clone qualifies as medium-sized. The chain employs TRBV7-8 and TRBJ1-5; TRBD1 might be the D (6 bases). The CDR3 contains 16 residues. The germline V and J ends were trimmed by 0 bases and 4 bases, with 13 bases remaining between them. Germline-derived CDR1 and CDR2 are SGHVS and FQNEAQ. CDR3 region: CASSLAGQGLNQPQHF. The CDR3 bases are TGTGCCAGCAGCTTAGCTGGTCAGGGGTTGAATCAGCCCCAGCATTTT. The full variable domain, its missing parts supplied by reference TRBV7-8 and TRBJ1-5, is GAGVSQSPRYKVAKRGQDVALRCDPISGHVSLFWYQQALGQGPEFLTYFQNEAQLDKSGLPSDRFFAERPEGSVSTLKIQRTQQEDSAVYLCASSLAGQGLNQPQHFGDGTRLSIL.

This clone was detected a few times. The V gene is TRBV7-2, the J gene TRBJ1-2; D is unresolved. Trimming stripped 3 bases from V and 0 bases from J, with 17 bases between. Germline V gene sequence: CDR1 SGHTA, CDR2 FQGNSA. There are 17 residues in the CDR3. The CDR3 coding sequence is TGTGCCAGCAGCTTCCCCCGGGTTGGGTGGTCTAACTATGGCTACACCTTC. Protein sequence: CASSFPRVGWSNYGYTF. Drawing the rest from reference TRBV7-2 and TRBJ1-2, the complete variable domain is GAGVSQSPSNKVTEKGKDVELRCDPISGHTALYWYRQSLGQGLEFLIYFQGNSAPDKSGLPSDRFSAERTGGSVSTLTIQRTQQEDSAVYLCASSFPRVGWSNYGYTFGSGTRLTVV.

The V gene is TRBV7-2, the J gene TRBJ1-1; D remains unclear. CDR3 length equals 14 residues. The germline V gene has CDR1 SGHTA and CDR2 FQGNSA. Trimming cost V 5 bases and J 4 bases, with 14 bases left between them. The CDR3 protein is CASSVGLEGTEAFF. CDR3 DNA sequence: TGTGCCAGCAGCGTGGGCCTTGAGGGCACTGAAGCTTTCTTT.

The V and J genes are TRBV7-9 and TRBJ2-3; TRBD2 matches 12 bases. The trim removed 5 bases at V and 5 bases at J, leaving 17 bases unmatched. Germline lookup yields CDR1 SEHNR and CDR2 FQNEAQ (reference sequence). The CDR3 sequence is 19 residues long. CDR3 nucleotides: TGTGCCAGCAGCCCGAGGGAGCTAGCGGGGGGGGCCCCCCTAGATACGCAGTATTTT. Encoded protein: CASSPRELAGGAPLDTQYF.

The chain combines TRBV7-6 with TRBJ2-1; TRBD2 agrees at 7 bases. The CDR3 length is 17 residues. The germline V gene encodes CDR1 SGHVS and CDR2 FNYEAQ. V dropped 2 bases and J dropped 0; count of bases not matched to a gene: 7. Here the CDR3 reads CASSLKWRGSSYNEQFF. CDR3 nucleotide sequence: TGTGCCAGCAGCTTAAAGTGGCGGGGGAGCTCCTACAATGAGCAGTTCTTC.

The V call is TRBV29-1, the J call TRBJ1-5, with no clear D. CDR1 is SQVTM, CDR2 ANQGSEA, per germline. This CDR3 comprises 17 residues. The ends were cut back, 2 bases at V and 3 bases at J, with 20 bases in the middle. CDR3 loop: CSVESQSRAGPNQPQHF. The CDR3 bases are TGCAGCGTTGAAAGTCAATCGCGGGCAGGTCCCAATCAGCCCCAGCATTTT.

The rearrangement links TRBV5-1 to TRBJ1-1, with D maybe TRBD1 (5 bases). Trimming took 7 bases from V and 4 from J, leaving 14 bases between them. The CDR3 has 13 residues. Germline loops: CDR1 SGHRS, CDR2 YFSETQ. CDR3 nucleotides: TGCGCCAGCCGATGGAGGGGTACCACTGAAGCTTTCTTT. It specifies CASRWRGTTEAFF.

This sequence joins TRBV6-1 and TRBJ2-6; D remains ambiguous. Germline CDR1 and CDR2: MNHNS and SASEGT. The CDR3 length is 15 residues. The V gene lost 3 bases and the J gene lost 4 bases, with 10 bases spanning the gap. This chain's CDR3 is CASSDRVSGANVLTF. CDR3 DNA sequence: TGTGCCAGCAGTGACCGGGTATCAGGGGCCAACGTCCTGACTTTC.

The CDR3 region is CASSLDMSQETQYF. The CDR3 bases are TGTGCCAGCAGCTTGGATATGTCCCAGGAGACCCAGTACTTC. The chain uses TRBV5-4 and TRBJ2-5; no firm D call. V was shortened by 0 bases and J by 5 bases, with 11 bases between the two germline ends. This CDR3 is built from 14 residues. Germline V gives CDR1 SGHNT, CDR2 YYREEE (reference sequence).

The gene calls are TRBV14 and TRBJ1-4, with 7 positions matching TRBD1. The CDR3 loop spans 14 amino acids. Trimming removed 1 base from V and 7 bases from J; junction bases left unmatched: 3. CDR1 and CDR2 (germline): SGHDN, FVKESK. CDR3 sequence reads: CASSQGQGGEKLFF. DNA for the CDR3: TGTGCCAGCAGCCAAGGACAGGGAGGTGAAAAACTGTTTTTT.

The chain employs TRBV27 and TRBJ2-5, with 7 bases fitting TRBD2. The junction had 7 bases not matched to a gene; V was cut back by 6 bases and J by 9 bases. Germline V gives CDR1 MNHEY, CDR2 SMNVEV (reference sequence). The CDR3 is 12 amino acids. Here the CDR3 DNA reads TGTGCCAGCAGCAAAACTAGCGCCGCCCAGTACTTC. It specifies CASSKTSAAQYF.

The V gene is TRBV12-3 or TRBV12-4, the J gene TRBJ1-3; D remains ambiguous. The CDR3 runs to 13 residues. Trimming removed 5 bases from V and 0 bases from J, with 5 bases in between. In DNA, the CDR3 is TGTGCCAGCAGTCCCGGCTCTGGAAACACCATATATTTT. Amino acids: CASSPGSGNTIYF.

The chain joins TRBV4-1 to TRBJ1-2, with 8 positions matching TRBD1. V dropped 6 bases and J dropped 3; count of bases not matched to a gene: 3. The CDR3 is 13 residues long. Looked up from germline, CDR1 is MGHRA and CDR2 is YSYEKL. CDR3 sequence (DNA): TGCGCCAGCAGACCGACAGGGGACTATGGCTACACCTTC. This translates into CASRPTGDYGYTF.

The V call is TRBV12-3 or TRBV12-4, the J call TRBJ2-7; D remains ambiguous. V shed 4 bases and J shed 3 bases, with 7 bases lying between them. The CDR3 loop spans 12 amino acids. DNA for the CDR3: TGTGCCAGCAGTTCCGGAGACTACGAGCAGTACTTC. It translates to CASSSGDYEQYF.

The chain combines TRBV6-5 with TRBJ2-4; possible D gene TRBD2, 5 bases. Trimming cost V 5 bases and J 3 bases, with 11 bases left between them. The CDR3 spans 14 residues. CDR1 is MNHEY, CDR2 SVGAGI, per germline. This CDR3 reads CASSRRRNKNIQYF. In nucleotides, the CDR3 is TGTGCCAGCAGTCGTCGGAGGAACAAAAACATTCAGTACTTC.

The chain recombines TRBV6-5 with TRBJ1-5; possibly TRBD1 for D (5 bases). The length of the CDR3 is 15 residues. V was cut by 8 bases and J by 4 bases, with 18 bases left in between. Germline CDR1 reads MNHEY; CDR2 reads SVGAGI. CDR3 loop: CASGRGLGKNQPQHF. The CDR3 region has the DNA TGTGCCAGCGGCCGGGGGTTGGGGAAAAATCAGCCCCAGCATTTT.

The chain joins TRBV7-2 to TRBJ1-5; D is uncertain. Trimming pared 2 bases from V and 7 bases from J, leaving 9 bases between. This CDR3 has 13 residues. Per germline, CDR1 SGHTA and CDR2 FQGNSA. The CDR3 region has the DNA TGTGCCAGCAGCTTACTACCCGGGCAGCCCCAGCATTTT. As protein: CASSLLPGQPQHF.

In this sample, this clone turned up once. This sequence joins TRBV2 and TRBJ2-2, with 12 bases fitting TRBD2. The germline V gene encodes CDR1 SNHLY and CDR2 FYNNEI. The V and J ends lost 10 bases and 5 bases, in that order; junction bases with no gene match: 8. This CDR3 is built from 15 residues. The CDR3 protein is CATIQGTSGTGELFF. CDR3 DNA: TGTGCCACGATACAGGGGACTAGCGGGACCGGGGAGCTGTTTTTT.

The chain employs TRBV9 and TRBJ2-7; 8 bases are shared with TRBD2. The J segment lost 3 bases and the V segment lost 0 bases, leaving 5 bases of the junction unmatched. The CDR3 runs to 15 residues. Per germline, CDR1 SGDLS and CDR2 YYNGEE. The CDR3 DNA sequence: TGTGCCAGCAGCGTAGGCGGGGGGCCTAACTACGAGCAGTACTTC. Translated, it gives CASSVGGGPNYEQYF. Looking up the rest from reference TRBV9 and TRBJ2-7 gives the full variable domain: DSGVTQTPKHLITATGQRVTLRCSPRSGDLSVYWYQQSLDQGLQFLIQYYNGEERAKGNILERFSAQQFPDLHSELNLSSLELGDSALYFCASSVGGGPNYEQYFGPGTRLTVT.

This chain connects TRBV7-9 to TRBJ2-2; the D is unclear. The CDR3 is 12 amino acids. CDR1 and CDR2 (germline): SEHNR, FQNEAQ (reference sequence). V was cut by 11 bases and J by 1 base, with 8 bases left in between. The chain's CDR3 is CAGAKNTGELFF. CDR3 coding DNA: TGTGCCGGAGCCAAGAACACCGGGGAGCTGTTTTTT.

CDR3 residues: CASSVGGAGPVYEQYF. In DNA form, the CDR3 reads TGTGCCAGCAGCGTAGGAGGGGCGGGGCCGGTCTACGAGCAGTACTTC. The chain couples TRBV9 to TRBJ2-7; D is perhaps TRBD2 (6 bases). The V end was cut by 0 bases, the J end by 3 bases, with 16 bases between. The CDR3 loop spans 16 amino acids. Germline lookup yields CDR1 SGDLS and CDR2 YYNGEE.

In DNA form, the CDR3 reads TGTGCCAGCAGCACAGGGGGAGTAGCTAATGAAAAACTGTTTTTT. As protein: CASSTGGVANEKLFF. The gene calls are TRBV7-2 and TRBJ1-4; the match to TRBD1 covers 8 bases. Germline-derived CDR1 and CDR2 are SGHTA and FQGNSA. This CDR3 region has 15 residues. The J segment lost 3 bases and the V segment lost 5 bases, leaving 5 bases of the junction unmatched.

The chain combines TRBV10-1 with TRBJ2-2, with D perhaps TRBD2 (6 bases). V gave up 6 bases and J gave up 6 bases, with 11 bases separating them. Germline V gene sequence: CDR1 WNHNN, CDR2 SYGVQD (reference sequence). The CDR3 spans 13 residues. CDR3 in DNA: TGCGCCAGCAGGGCTAGCGAGGCCGGGGAGCTGTTTTTT. Translation: CASRASEAGELFF.

The V gene is TRBV5-4, the J gene TRBJ2-2, with 10 positions matching TRBD2. Germline V CDR1 and CDR2: SGHNT, YYREEE (reference sequence). V was clipped by 4 bases and J by 1 base; unmatched bases: 4. The CDR3 runs 16 residues. The CDR3, as DNA: TGTGCCAGCAGCCAGCGACTAGCGGGGAACACCGGGGAGCTGTTTTTT. Its protein product is CASSQRLAGNTGELFF.

The rearrangement uses TRBV6-5 and TRBJ1-2, with D possibly being TRBD1 (6 bases). Germline CDR1 is MNHEY and CDR2 is SVGAGI. The CDR3 totals 13 residues. V lost 5 bases and J lost 8, with 15 bases in between. The DNA for the CDR3 is TGTGCCAGCAGTATACAGGGATCGGAAGGCTACACCTTC. It is translated as CASSIQGSEGYTF.